One sample yielded the 14 T cell receptor beta chains listed below, sequenced in a study of shared clonotypes between healthy human individuals. Clones were read by immunoSEQ multiplex PCR, and TCRdb kept only the in-frame ones, dropping some. The sample yields about 960,000 clones, around 80% seen once. The sequenced sample consisted of memory CD4+ T cells sorted from blood. The subset: CD45RA-negative fraction. The receptor source for this set is a man aged 18 to 30 in good health.

V gene TRBV11-3 combines with J gene TRBJ2-5; 16 positions agree with TRBD2. CDR1 is SGHNT and CDR2 is YENEEA in the germline V gene. The CDR3 contains 17 residues. With 4 bases clipped from V and 4 bases from J, the junction kept 6 bases outside the gene matches. The CDR3 here is CASSSGLAGGPGETQYF. The CDR3 DNA sequence: TGTGCCAGCAGCTCGGGACTAGCGGGAGGGCCCGGAGAGACCCAGTACTTC.

J is TRBJ2-1 and V is TRBV6-5; D uncertain. The CDR3 covers 11 residues. V dropped 7 bases and J dropped 6 bases, with 7 bases sitting between them. Per the germline V gene, CDR1 is MNHEY and CDR2 is SVGAGI. CDR3 in DNA: TGTGCCAGCACCCTGGTCAATGAGCAGTTCTTC. It translates to CASTLVNEQFF.

The chain recombines TRBV6-1 with TRBJ1-5; D gene uncertain. The germline V and J ends were trimmed by 4 bases and 6 bases, with 4 bases remaining between them. CDR1 is MNHNS and CDR2 is SASEGT in the germline V gene. This CDR3 is built from 11 residues. CDR3 in amino acids: CASSAGQPQHF. In DNA, the CDR3 is TGTGCCAGCAGTGCCGGTCAGCCCCAGCATTTT.

This sequence joins TRBV30 and TRBJ1-2; 9 bases are a match to TRBD1. The V gene end was trimmed by 3 bases and the J gene end by 5 bases; junction bases not matched to a gene: 13. Germline V gene lookup returns CDR1 GTSNPN and CDR2 SVGIG (reference sequence). The length of the CDR3 is 16 residues. The CDR3 sequence is CAWSVPGTGPVYGYTF. The CDR3 coding sequence is TGTGCCTGGAGCGTCCCCGGGACAGGGCCAGTTTATGGCTACACCTTC.

This clone showed up many times. The chain joins TRBV5-1 to TRBJ2-5; D possibly uses TRBD1 or TRBD2 (6 bases each). There are 15 residues in the CDR3. Trimming stripped 4 bases from V and 4 bases from J, with 17 bases between. Germline V lookup: CDR1 SGHRS, CDR2 YFSETQ. The CDR3 here is CASSQSPQGGETQYF. CDR3 sequence (DNA): TGCGCCAGCAGCCAGTCCCCACAGGGAGGAGAGACCCAGTACTTC.

The chain is built from TRBV5-6 and TRBJ2-7; 10 bases are shared with TRBD1. The V gene end was trimmed by 5 bases and the J gene end by 6 bases; junction bases not matched to a gene: 8. This CDR3 region has 14 residues. Per the germline V gene, CDR1 is SGHDT and CDR2 is YYEEEE. The CDR3: CASRGDRGVGEQYF. CDR3 nucleotide sequence: TGTGCCAGCAGAGGGGACAGGGGAGTCGGCGAGCAGTACTTC.

This rearrangement joins TRBV12-2 to TRBJ1-2; TRBD1, as called in the table, went unchecked against the DNA. TRBV12-2 is classified as a pseudogene. The CDR3 extends over 14 amino acids. The CDR3 here is CASRLYRINYGYTF. CDR3 nucleotides: TGTGCAAGTCGCTTATACAGGATTAACTATGGCTACACCTTC.

This clone was recorded at least ten times. The chain has TRBV11-2 and TRBJ2-1; possibly TRBD2 for D (7 bases). The CDR3 runs to 15 residues. V gave up 3 bases and J gave up 6 bases, with 15 bases separating them. The germline V gene encodes CDR1 SGHAT and CDR2 FQNNGV. This CDR3 reads CASSLNRGGGNEQFF. The CDR3 region has the DNA TGTGCCAGCAGCTTGAATAGGGGAGGGGGCAATGAGCAGTTCTTC.

J is TRBJ1-1 and V is TRBV28; 10 bases map to TRBD1. The CDR3 totals 13 residues. J was trimmed by 5 bases and V by 6 bases; bases with no gene match: 3. Germline V gene data show CDR1 as MDHEN and CDR2 as SYDVKM. CDR3 DNA sequence: TGTGCCAGCAGGACAGGGGGCCGGACTGAAGCTTTCTTT. Translation: CASRTGGRTEAFF.

With respect to this clone: Other DNA sequences from this sample encode an identical CDR3 as well. The chain uses TRBV5-4 and TRBJ2-2, with TRBD2 matching 7 bases. CDR3 length: 14 residues. V trimming: 4 bases; J trimming: 2 bases; junction bases outside the gene matches: 2. Germline V gene sequence: CDR1 SGHNT, CDR2 YYREEE (reference sequence). CDR3 sequence (DNA): TGTGCCAGCAGCCCGGGAGGAAACACCGGGGAGCTGTTTTTT. It yields the protein CASSPGGNTGELFF.

V usage is TRBV7-2 and J usage is TRBJ2-1, with a possible D match to TRBD2 (6 bases). V lost 3 bases and J 0 bases, leaving 21 bases between the germline ends. The CDR3 runs 19 residues. Germline CDR1 SGHTA, CDR2 FQGNSA. CDR3 loop: CASSFVFSSALSSYNEQFF. The CDR3 DNA reads as TGTGCCAGCAGCTTCGTATTCTCTAGCGCCTTAAGCTCCTACAATGAGCAGTTCTTC.

This sequence joins TRBV5-1 and TRBJ2-1, with 9 bases lining up with TRBD1. The germline V gene encodes CDR1 SGHRS and CDR2 YFSETQ. The CDR3 is 14 amino acids. CDR3: CVSWTGDPYNEQFF. CDR3 nucleotides: TGCGTTAGTTGGACAGGGGACCCCTACAATGAGCAGTTCTTC.

The V call is TRBV27, the J call TRBJ1-1, with D perhaps matching TRBD1 (6 bases). The V end lost 5 bases, the J end lost 6 bases, and 16 bases lay between the germline ends. The CDR3 is 14 residues long. Germline V gives CDR1 MNHEY, CDR2 SMNVEV (reference sequence). The CDR3 reads CASSPIQGNAEAFF. The CDR3, as DNA: TGTGCCAGCAGTCCGATACAGGGAAACGCTGAAGCTTTCTTT.

This clone was recorded a few times. Mismatch with germline at one junction end may stem from a read error. The chain links TRBV7-7 to TRBJ2-5; TRBD1 matches 9 bases. The CDR3 has 15 residues. From germline, CDR1 is SSHAT and CDR2 FNYEAQ (reference sequence). CDR3 sequence (DNA): TGTGCTAGCAGCCCGGGACAGGGTAGACAAGAGACCCAGTACTTC. This translates into CASSPGQGRQETQYF.